Listed below are T cell receptor beta chains from one sample, sequenced in a study of shared clonotypes between healthy human individuals. TCRdb keeps only in-frame clones here, not all; method: immunoSEQ multiplex PCR. The sample shows fewer than 500,000 clones, 75% to 80% of them seen only once. Sequencing input: PBMCs. The origin of the receptors is a middle-aged woman in good health. Some clones in this sample may be carry-over from other donors' samples. The CDR3 runs from the conserved cysteine through the conserved F or W. The order of the fields is clone size, J gene, D gene, V gene, CDR3 DNA, CDR3 protein. The D gene is left open where the match is weak. Where a row states a size, it is once, few, many or the class of an expanded clone; other rows omit it.

clone size: -; J gene: TRBJ2-6; D gene: TRBD2; V gene: TRBV5-1; CDR3 DNA: TGCGCCAGCAGCTTGGCCGGGAGGGCTGGGGCCAACGTCCTGACTTTC; CDR3 protein: CASSLAGRAGANVLTF
clone size: -; J gene: TRBJ2-2; D gene: TRBD1; V gene: TRBV28; CDR3 DNA: TGTGCCAGCACCCTCGCCGGAGAAGGGACAGGGGTTAACACCGGGGAGCTGTTTTTT; CDR3 protein: CASTLAGEGTGVNTGELFF
clone size: few; J gene: TRBJ1-5; D gene: -; V gene: TRBV5-1; CDR3 DNA: TGCGCCAGCGCCCCGGACAAATCTGATCAGCCCCAGCATTTT; CDR3 protein: CASAPDKSDQPQHF
clone size: few; J gene: TRBJ1-4; D gene: -; V gene: TRBV10-3; CDR3 DNA: TGTGCCATCAGTGCCACCAAAAATGAAAAACTGTTTTTT; CDR3 protein: CAISATKNEKLFF
clone size: -; J gene: TRBJ2-3; D gene: TRBD2; V gene: TRBV5-1; CDR3 DNA: TGCGCCAGCAGCCCACGGGGCGGGAGTTCAGATACGCAGTATTTT; CDR3 protein: CASSPRGGSSDTQYF
clone size: -; J gene: TRBJ2-1; D gene: -; V gene: TRBV25-1; CDR3 DNA: TGTGCCAGCAGTGAATATGGGTGGGCCAATGAGCAGTTCTTC; CDR3 protein: CASSEYGWANEQFF
clone size: -; J gene: TRBJ1-4; D gene: -; V gene: TRBV6-5; CDR3 DNA: TGTGCCAGCAGCTCCACCTCTAATGAAAAACTGTTTTTT; CDR3 protein: CASSSTSNEKLFF
clone size: -; J gene: TRBJ2-5; D gene: TRBD2; V gene: TRBV5-4; CDR3 DNA: TGTGCCAGCAGCTGGGCCGGGGGGGCCGCAGAGACCCAGTACTTC; CDR3 protein: CASSWAGGAAETQYF
clone size: -; J gene: TRBJ2-7; D gene: -; V gene: TRBV28; CDR3 DNA: TGTGCCAGCAGTATCCTCCCGGGCCGTGCCCCCTACGAGCAGTACTTC; CDR3 protein: CASSILPGRAPYEQYF
clone size: -; J gene: TRBJ2-5; D gene: TRBD2; V gene: TRBV7-7; CDR3 DNA: TGTGCTAGCAGCGTCGGGACTAGTGCATCAACCCAGTACTTC; CDR3 protein: CASSVGTSASTQYF
clone size: -; J gene: TRBJ1-1; D gene: -; V gene: TRBV11-2; CDR3 DNA: TGTGCCAGCAGAAAGCCGGGACGGAACACTGAAGCTTTCTTT; CDR3 protein: CASRKPGRNTEAFF
clone size: -; J gene: TRBJ1-3; D gene: -; V gene: TRBV9; CDR3 DNA: TGTGCCAGCAGCGTAGAGGGGGGAGGGGTAACCTCTGGAAACACCATATATTTT; CDR3 protein: CASSVEGGGVTSGNTIYF
clone size: -; J gene: TRBJ2-1; D gene: TRBD2; V gene: TRBV10-3; CDR3 DNA: TGTGCCATCAGAGGGACTAGCGGGACGACCTGGGATGAGCAGTTCTTC; CDR3 protein: CAIRGTSGTTWDEQFF
clone size: -; J gene: TRBJ2-2; D gene: -; V gene: TRBV7-8; CDR3 DNA: TGTGCCAGCAGCGAGACGCGCACCGGGGAGCTGTTTTTT; CDR3 protein: CASSETRTGELFF
clone size: -; J gene: TRBJ2-7; D gene: -; V gene: TRBV7-2; CDR3 DNA: TGTGCCAGCAGCTTTATGCCAGGTTTGGTCGAGCAGTACTTC; CDR3 protein: CASSFMPGLVEQYF
clone size: -; J gene: TRBJ2-7; D gene: TRBD2; V gene: TRBV10-2; CDR3 DNA: TGCGCCACCCGCCTTGGACTAGCGGGAGGGGACGAGCAGTACTTC; CDR3 protein: CATRLGLAGGDEQYF